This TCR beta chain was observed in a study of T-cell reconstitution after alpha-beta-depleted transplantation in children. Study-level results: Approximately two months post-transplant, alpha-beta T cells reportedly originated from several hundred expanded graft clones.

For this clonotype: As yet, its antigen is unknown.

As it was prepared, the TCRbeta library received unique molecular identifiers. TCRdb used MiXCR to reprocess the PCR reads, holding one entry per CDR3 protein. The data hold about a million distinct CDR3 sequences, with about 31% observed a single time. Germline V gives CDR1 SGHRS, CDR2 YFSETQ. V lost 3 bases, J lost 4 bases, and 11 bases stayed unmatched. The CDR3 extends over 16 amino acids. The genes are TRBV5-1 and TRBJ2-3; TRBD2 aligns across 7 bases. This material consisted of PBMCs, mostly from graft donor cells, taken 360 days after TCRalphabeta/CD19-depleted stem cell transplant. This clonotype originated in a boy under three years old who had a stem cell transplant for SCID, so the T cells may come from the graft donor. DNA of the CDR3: TGCGCCAGCAGCTCCGACTTGGGGAGGGGACCAGATACGCAGTATTTT. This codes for CASSSDLGRGPDTQYF.